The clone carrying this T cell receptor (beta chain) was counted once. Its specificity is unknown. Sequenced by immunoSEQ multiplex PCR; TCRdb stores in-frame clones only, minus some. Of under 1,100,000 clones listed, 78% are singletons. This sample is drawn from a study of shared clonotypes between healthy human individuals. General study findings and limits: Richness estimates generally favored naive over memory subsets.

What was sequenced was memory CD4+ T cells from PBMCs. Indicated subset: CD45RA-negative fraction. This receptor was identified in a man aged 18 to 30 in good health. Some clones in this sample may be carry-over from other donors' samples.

The CDR3 loop reads CASSSVTEIYNEQFF. The DNA of the CDR3 is TGTGCCAGCAGCTCGGTGACAGAGATTTACAATGAGCAGTTCTTC. The chain is built from TRBV5-5 and TRBJ2-1; TRBD1 is a possible D gene (5 bases). Germline-derived CDR1 and CDR2 are SGHKS and YYEKEE (reference sequence). V shed 3 bases and J shed 4 bases, with 14 bases lying between them. CDR3 length equals 15 residues.